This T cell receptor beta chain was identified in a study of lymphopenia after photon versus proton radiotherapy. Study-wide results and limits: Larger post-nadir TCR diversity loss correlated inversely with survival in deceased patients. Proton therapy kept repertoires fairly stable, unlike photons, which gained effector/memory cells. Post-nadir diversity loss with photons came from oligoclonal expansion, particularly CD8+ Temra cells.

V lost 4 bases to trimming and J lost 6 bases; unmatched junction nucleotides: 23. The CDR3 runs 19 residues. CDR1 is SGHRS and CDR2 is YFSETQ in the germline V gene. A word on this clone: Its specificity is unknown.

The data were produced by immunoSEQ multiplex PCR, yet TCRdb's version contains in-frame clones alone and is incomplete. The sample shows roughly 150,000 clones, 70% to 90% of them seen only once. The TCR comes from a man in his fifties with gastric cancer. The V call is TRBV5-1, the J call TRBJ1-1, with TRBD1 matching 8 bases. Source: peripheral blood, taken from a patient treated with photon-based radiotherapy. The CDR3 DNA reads TGCGCCAGCAGCCCTGGTGGGGGACAGGTAATCCCTACCGGCCCTGAAGCTTTCTTT. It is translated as CASSPGGGQVIPTGPEAFF.